Listed here are 5 T cell receptor beta chains from one sample, sequenced in a study of T-cell memory formation after mild COVID-19. TCRdb redid the calling of the 5' RACE reads with MiXCR, one entry per CDR3 protein. The sample lists more than 450,000 distinct CDR3 sequences, roughly 18% occurring once. Input material: PBMCs or a T cell subset sorted from them (not recorded which). The receptors shown here come from an adult woman who had mild COVID-19 (a few samples of this study predate the infection). Cell type and time point are not known.

This clonotype was seen only a few times. The rearrangement uses TRBV27 and TRBJ2-7; 9 nucleotides match TRBD2. This CDR3 is built from 16 residues. V lost 2 bases to trimming and J lost 5 bases; unmatched junction nucleotides: 10. CDR1 MNHEY and CDR2 SMNVEV come from the germline V gene (reference sequence). The CDR3 region has the DNA TGTGCCAGCAGTTTACGACTAGCGGAGGCGCTGAACGAGCAGTACTTC. It translates to CASSLRLAEALNEQYF.

This clonotype was counted many times. The chain has TRBV19 and TRBJ2-1; D possibly corresponds to TRBD1 (6 bases). This CDR3 is built from 16 residues. V lost 10 bases, J lost 0 bases, and 19 bases lay in between. Germline-derived CDR1 and CDR2 are LNHDA and SQIVND (reference sequence). CDR3 coding DNA: TGTGCCACTGCGGACAGAGTCACACCCTCCTACAATGAGCAGTTCTTC. This gives the protein CATADRVTPSYNEQFF.

In its sample, this clonotype was seen a few times. The chain has TRBV5-4 and TRBJ2-1; D perhaps matches TRBD2 (6 bases). V lost 3 bases and J lost 10, with 17 bases in between. CDR3 length: 14 residues. The germline CDR1 and CDR2 sequences are SGHNT and YYREEE (reference sequence). CDR3 loop: CASSSIRRGVEQFF. CDR3 DNA sequence: TGTGCCAGCAGCTCCATCCGGAGGGGTGTGGAGCAGTTCTTC.

The chain joins TRBV5-1 to TRBJ2-7; D unresolved. V lost 0 bases and J 6 bases, leaving 19 bases between the germline ends. The CDR3 runs to 16 residues. Germline CDR1 is SGHRS and CDR2 is YFSETQ. The CDR3 reads CASSLDSRAAAPEQYF. CDR3 sequence (DNA): TGCGCCAGCAGCTTGGACTCTCGGGCAGCTGCCCCCGAGCAGTACTTC.

The chain links TRBV5-1 to TRBJ2-3; D is unresolved. V was shortened by 1 base and J by 0 bases, with 6 bases between the two germline ends. This CDR3 is 14 amino acids long. CDR1 is SGHRS and CDR2 is YFSETQ in the germline V gene. The CDR3 is CASSLRISTDTQYF. The CDR3 DNA follows: TGCGCCAGCAGCTTGAGGATTAGCACAGATACGCAGTATTTT.